This entry describes one TCR beta chain. Its antigen is still unknown. Division of CD4+ cells produced a CD45RA+ naive subset and a CD45RA-negative memory subset. Evenly divided among several immunoSEQ plates was the genomic DNA of each subset. In the source study's methods: Sequence data from immunoSEQ were junction-only and lacked quality scores; consequently, filtering differed. Sequenced by immunoSEQ multiplex PCR; TCRdb stores in-frame clones only, minus some. That table furnishes V, J and clone size, whereas the DNA furnished D and trimming. There are 2 million to 2.5 million clones in the sample; more than 90% occur only once, and roughly 0.13% lies in the top ten. From germline, CDR1 is SGHTA and CDR2 FQGNSA. Trimming took off 4 bases at V and 0 bases at J, with 7 bases between the two ends. This CDR3 spans 15 amino acids. This record comes from a study of shared clonotypes between healthy human individuals.

The study, taken as a whole, reports: An anticipated effect of sequencing depth on clonotype sharing among donors was recognized.

Sample: naive CD4+ T cells sorted from blood. Subset specified: CD45RA+ positively selected. V is TRBV7-2 and J is TRBJ1-6, with a possible D match to TRBD1 (5 bases). The clonotype comes from a man aged 18 to 30 in good health. For the CDR3, the DNA is TGTGCCAGCAGCTGGGGGAGCTCCTATAATTCACCCCTCCACTTT. This codes for CASSWGSSYNSPLHF. Using reference TRBV7-2 and TRBJ1-6 for the parts outside the CDR3, the full variable domain is GAGVSQSPSNKVTEKGKDVELRCDPISGHTALYWYRQSLGQGLEFLIYFQGNSAPDKSGLPSDRFSAERTGGSVSTLTIQRTQQEDSAVYLCASSWGSSYNSPLHFGNGTRLTVT.